This T cell receptor (beta chain) was recorded in a study of blood T cell repertoires in COVID-19. On the study more broadly: Acute-phase and convalescent COVID-19 samples originated in the United States, Italy and Spain.

Using immunoSEQ multiplex PCR, the repertoire was profiled, and TCRdb retains in-frame clones only, with some absent. The sample includes about 93,000 clones, roughly 79% seen only once; the top ten take around 17%. The CDR3 is 13 residues long. CDR1 is SGDLS, CDR2 YYNGEE, per germline. Trimming removed 4 bases from V and 6 bases from J, with 14 bases in between. V and J are TRBV9 and TRBJ2-7; D possibly corresponds to TRBD2 (5 bases). The sequencing sample was made of peripheral blood. This receptor was identified in a human donor in a cohort sampled during active COVID-19. This CDR3 is CASSFGSNREQYF. The CDR3 DNA sequence: TGTGCCAGCAGCTTTGGGAGTAATCGCGAGCAGTACTTC.